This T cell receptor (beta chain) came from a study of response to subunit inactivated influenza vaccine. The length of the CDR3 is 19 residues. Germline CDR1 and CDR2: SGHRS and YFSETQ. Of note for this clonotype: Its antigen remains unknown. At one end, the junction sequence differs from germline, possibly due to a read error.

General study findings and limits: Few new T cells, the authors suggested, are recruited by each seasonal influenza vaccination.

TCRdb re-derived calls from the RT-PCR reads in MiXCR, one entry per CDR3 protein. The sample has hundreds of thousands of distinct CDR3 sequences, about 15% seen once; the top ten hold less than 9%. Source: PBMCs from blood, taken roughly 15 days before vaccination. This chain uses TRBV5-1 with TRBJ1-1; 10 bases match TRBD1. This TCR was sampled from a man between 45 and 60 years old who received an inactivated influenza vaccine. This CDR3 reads CAISLAGTGTGVWRTEAFF. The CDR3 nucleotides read TGCGCCATCAGCTTGGCCGGAACCGGGACAGGGGTGTGGCGCACTGAAGCTTTCTTT. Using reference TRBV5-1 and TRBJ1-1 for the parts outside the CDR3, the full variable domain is KAGVTQTPRYLIKTRGQQVTLSCSPISGHRSVSWYQQTPGQGLQFLFEYFSETQRNKGNFPGRFSGRQFSNSRSEMNVSTLELGDSALYLCAISLAGTGTGVWRTEAFFGQGTRLTVV.